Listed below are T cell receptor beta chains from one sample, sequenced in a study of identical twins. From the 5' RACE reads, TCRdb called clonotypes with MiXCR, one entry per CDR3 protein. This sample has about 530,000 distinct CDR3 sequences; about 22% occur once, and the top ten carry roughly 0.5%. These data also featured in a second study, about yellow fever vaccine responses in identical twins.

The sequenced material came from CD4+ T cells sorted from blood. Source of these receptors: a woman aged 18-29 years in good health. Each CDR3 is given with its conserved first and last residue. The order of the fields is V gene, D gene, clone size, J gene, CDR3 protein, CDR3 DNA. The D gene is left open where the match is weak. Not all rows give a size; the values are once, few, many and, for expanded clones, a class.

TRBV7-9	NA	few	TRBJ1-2	CASSLIPDNYGYTF	TGTGCCAGCAGCTTAATCCCCGATAACTATGGCTACACCTTC
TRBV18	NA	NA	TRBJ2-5	CASSPASGFGLEETQYF	TGTGCCAGCTCACCAGCGTCAGGGTTTGGCTTGGAAGAGACCCAGTACTTC
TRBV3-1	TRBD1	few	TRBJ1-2	CASSQEGGPRGINYGYTF	TGTGCCAGCAGCCAAGAAGGGGGCCCCAGGGGCATCAACTATGGCTACACCTTC
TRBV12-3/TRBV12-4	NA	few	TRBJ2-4	CASSQGRLAKNIQYF	TGTGCCAGCAGTCAGGGGAGGTTAGCCAAAAACATTCAGTACTTC
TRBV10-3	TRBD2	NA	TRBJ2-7	CAIRSGGDSYEQYF	TGTGCCATCAGGAGCGGGGGGGACTCCTACGAGCAGTACTTC
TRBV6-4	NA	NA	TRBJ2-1	CARTNLSGYNEQFF	TGTGCCAGGACCAACTTGTCGGGGTACAATGAGCAGTTCTTC
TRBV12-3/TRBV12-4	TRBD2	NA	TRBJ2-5	CASSLGLAGRQETQYF	TGTGCCAGCAGTTTAGGGCTAGCGGGGAGGCAAGAGACCCAGTACTTC
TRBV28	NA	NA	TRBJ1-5	CASSLYQGSNSNQPQHF	TGTGCCAGCAGTTTATATCAGGGTTCTAATAGCAATCAGCCCCAGCATTTT
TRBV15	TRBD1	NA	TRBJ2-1	CATSRGSTGEPEQFF	TGTGCCACCAGCAGAGGCTCAACAGGGGAACCCGAGCAGTTCTTC
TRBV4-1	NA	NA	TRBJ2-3	CASSQARLGGTDTQYF	TGCGCCAGCAGCCAAGCCCGACTAGGGGGAACAGATACGCAGTATTTT
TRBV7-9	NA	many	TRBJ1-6	CASSLSGTGDSPLHF	TGTGCCAGCAGCTTATCCGGGACGGGAGATTCACCCCTCCACTTT